One sample yielded the 29 T cell receptor beta chains listed below, sequenced in a study of human T cells and chemical hapten exposure. Time point indicated: patch test 1, 2 weeks after DPC sensitization. The sample's treatment: therapeutic diphenylcyclopropenone sensitization with weekly scalp DPC. TCRdb fed the RACE reads into MiXCR, producing one record per CDR3 protein. The sample lists approximately 90,000 distinct CDR3 sequences; roughly an eighth were seen once. The specimen was whole blood, collected in connection with sensitization to the hapten diphenylcyclopropenone (DPC). The receptors here all came from a middle-aged woman with alopecia areata. Some clones in this sample may be carry-over from other donors' samples.

This chain connects TRBV6-4 to TRBJ2-7; D could derive from TRBD1 or TRBD2 (6 bases each). Trimming removed 7 bases at V and 6 bases at J, with 22 bases between. The V gene's germline CDR1 is MRHNA and CDR2 SNTAGT. The CDR3 length is 15 residues. The CDR3 sequence is CASTQGGSQLPEQYF. The CDR3 DNA reads as TGTGCCAGCACCCAAGGGGGGAGTCAACTACCCGAGCAGTACTTC.

This rearrangement joins TRBV6-6 to TRBJ1-5; D not resolved. The CDR3 consists of 12 residues. V was trimmed by 3 bases and J by 6 bases, leaving 6 bases between them. The germline CDR1 and CDR2 sequences are MNHNY and SVGAGI (reference sequence). CDR3 protein: CASSYDFQPQHF. The CDR3, as DNA: TGTGCCAGCAGTTATGACTTTCAGCCCCAGCATTTT.

The chain recombines TRBV4-2 with TRBJ2-1; TRBD2 is a possible D gene (5 bases). This CDR3 contains 14 residues. V lost 0 bases, J lost 5 bases, and 8 bases lay in between. Germline CDR1 and CDR2: LGHNA and YNFKEQ. The CDR3 coding sequence is TGTGCCAGCAGCCAAGAGGGAGCCCACAATGAGCAGTTCTTC. Protein product: CASSQEGAHNEQFF.

Written as DNA, the CDR3 is TGTGCCAGCAGCCGCACGCGCTCCTACAATGAGCAGTTCTTC. It yields the protein CASSRTRSYNEQFF. This sequence joins TRBV6-5 and TRBJ2-1; D is ambiguous. Germline V lookup: CDR1 MNHEY, CDR2 SVGAGI. The CDR3 has 14 residues. Trimming cost V 6 bases and J 0 bases, with 9 bases left between them.

This sequence joins TRBV28 and TRBJ2-5; D remains ambiguous. The CDR3 has 12 amino acids. Per germline, CDR1 MDHEN and CDR2 SYDVKM. Trimming removed 6 bases from V and 7 bases from J, with 12 bases in between. CDR3 nucleotides: TGTGCCAGCAGCCGGAGCCTTGGGACCCAGTACTTC. Residues: CASSRSLGTQYF. Filled out from reference TRBV28 and TRBJ2-5, the complete variable domain reads DVKVTQSSRYLVKRTGEKVFLECVQDMDHENMFWYRQDPGLGLRLIYFSYDVKMKEKGDIPEGYSVSREKKERFSLILESASTNQTSMYLCASSRSLGTQYFGPGTRLLVL.

In its sample, this clonotype was seen a few times. The chain carries TRBV25-1 and TRBJ2-6; D tentatively reads TRBD1 or TRBD2 (6 bases each). Trimming removed 8 bases at V and 2 bases at J, with 13 bases between. CDR1 MGHDK and CDR2 SYGVNS come from the germline V gene. The CDR3 consists of 15 residues. The CDR3 protein is CASHQGGTGANVLTF. CDR3 DNA sequence: TGTGCCAGCCACCAAGGGGGGACTGGGGCCAACGTCCTGACTTTC.

The chain recombines TRBV10-3 with TRBJ2-1, with 7 bases matching TRBD2. This CDR3 is built from 20 residues. After removal of 4 bases from V and 4 bases from J, the junction contained 22 bases not matched to a gene. CDR1 ENHRY and CDR2 SYGVKD come from the germline V gene. This CDR3 is CAISGPPEVSSGGGYNEQFF. The CDR3 nucleotides are TGTGCCATCAGTGGCCCCCCTGAAGTCTCTTCGGGGGGAGGGTACAATGAGCAGTTCTTC.

This clonotype was recorded at least ten times. The chain joins TRBV20-1 to TRBJ2-5; D call uncertain. The CDR3 extends over 14 amino acids. From germline, CDR1 is DFQATT and CDR2 SNEGSKA (reference sequence). The germline V and J ends were trimmed by 5 bases and 1 base, with 14 bases remaining between them. The CDR3 here is CSAQAPTPQETQYF. The CDR3 DNA reads as TGCAGTGCTCAAGCCCCGACTCCCCAAGAGACCCAGTACTTC.

This clonotype was seen more than once but under ten times. This chain connects TRBV4-1 to TRBJ2-6; unclear D gene. The V gene's germline CDR1 is MGHRA and CDR2 YSYEKL. V gave up 2 bases and J gave up 3 bases, with 17 bases separating them. CDR3 length equals 18 residues. The CDR3 DNA follows: TGCGCCAGCAGCCAAACTTTAAGTTCTCTGGGTGGGGCCAACGTCCTGACTTTC. This encodes CASSQTLSSLGGANVLTF.

The chain has TRBV6-5 and TRBJ2-7; D not resolved. CDR3 length: 14 amino acids. Germline values: CDR1 MNHEY, CDR2 SVGAGI. With 6 bases removed from V and 2 bases from J, the gap between germline ends came to 14 bases. The CDR3 loop reads CASRGQDGPYEQYF. The CDR3 nucleotides read TGTGCCAGCAGAGGCCAGGATGGACCCTACGAGCAGTACTTC.

V gene TRBV30 combines with J gene TRBJ2-2; D is possibly TRBD1 (5 bases). Germline V gene data show CDR1 as GTSNPN and CDR2 as SVGIG (reference sequence). CDR3 length: 13 residues. V was shortened by 2 bases and J by 5 bases, with 9 bases between the two germline ends. Here the CDR3 DNA reads TGTGCCTGGAGTAGGGGTATGACCGGGGAGCTGTTTTTT. As protein: CAWSRGMTGELFF.

V gene TRBV11-2 combines with J gene TRBJ2-7; 7 bases agree with TRBD1. The J segment lost 2 bases and the V segment lost 4 bases, leaving 2 bases of the junction unmatched. The CDR3 length is 13 residues. Germline V CDR1 and CDR2: SGHAT, FQNNGV. In DNA, the CDR3 is TGTGCCAGCAGCTGGCAGGGGGCCTACGAGCAGTACTTC. It specifies CASSWQGAYEQYF.

V is TRBV12-3 or TRBV12-4 and J is TRBJ2-5, with D possibly being TRBD1 (6 bases). Between the trimmed V and J ends, which lost 7 bases and 1 base, there was a span of 16 bases. This CDR3 has 15 amino acids. Here the CDR3 reads CASTLQGPAQETQYF. CDR3 in DNA: TGTGCCAGCACTCTCCAGGGGCCGGCCCAAGAGACCCAGTACTTC.

This clonotype occurred a few times. This rearrangement joins TRBV12-3 or TRBV12-4 to TRBJ2-7, with D unclear. There are 13 residues in the CDR3. Trimming took off 5 bases at V and 2 bases at J, with 10 bases between the two ends. This CDR3 is CASSHGPPYEQYF. CDR3 sequence (DNA): TGTGCCAGCAGTCACGGGCCGCCCTACGAGCAGTACTTC.

The chain uses TRBV20-1 and TRBJ2-7; possibly TRBD2 for D (5 bases). Germline lookup yields CDR1 DFQATT and CDR2 SNEGSKA (reference sequence). This CDR3 has 14 amino acids. V was pared by 4 bases and J by 0 bases, with 13 bases between. The CDR3 DNA reads TGCAGTGCTAAGGTGGGAGCAAGCTCCTACGAGCAGTACTTC. Its translation is CSAKVGASSYEQYF.

This clonotype has ten or more counts. This rearrangement joins TRBV3-1 to TRBJ2-7; 7 nucleotides agree with TRBD1. Trimming cost V 6 bases and J 4 bases; bases outside gene matches: 3. Germline V gives CDR1 LGHDT, CDR2 YNNKEL (reference sequence). The CDR3 contains 12 residues. The CDR3 region is CASSRQGYEQYF. The DNA of the CDR3 is TGTGCCAGCAGTCGACAGGGTTACGAGCAGTACTTC.

In its sample, this clonotype was seen a few times. The chain couples TRBV27 to TRBJ1-2; 9 bases agree with TRBD1. CDR1 is MNHEY and CDR2 is SMNVEV in the germline V gene (reference sequence). V shed 4 bases, J shed 0 bases, and the junction held 15 bases outside the gene matches. This CDR3 is built from 19 residues. The CDR3 region is CASSSLGAGGDRANYGYTF. CDR3 coding DNA: TGTGCCAGCAGTTCCTTGGGGGCAGGAGGGGACAGGGCTAACTATGGCTACACCTTC.

This clonotype was seen more than once but under ten times. The rearrangement uses TRBV11-2 and TRBJ2-1, with 11 bases lining up with TRBD2. The CDR3 consists of 16 residues. Germline V CDR1 and CDR2: SGHAT, FQNNGV. V dropped 2 bases and J dropped 10; count of bases not matched to a gene: 10. The CDR3 nucleotides are TGTGCCAGCAGCTTATGGGCTAGCGGGAGGTCTGGGGAGCAGTTCTTC. Protein: CASSLWASGRSGEQFF.

This clonotype was picked up a small number of times. The gene calls are TRBV30 and TRBJ1-4; D not resolved. The CDR3 has 14 residues. Germline assignment: CDR1 GTSNPN and CDR2 SVGIG (reference sequence). V was shortened by 2 bases and J by 7 bases, with 14 bases between the two germline ends. The CDR3 DNA sequence: TGTGCCTGGAGTAAGGGAATGGATAGTGAAAAACTGTTTTTT. Amino acid sequence: CAWSKGMDSEKLFF.

The J gene is TRBJ1-6, the V gene TRBV4-3, with D perhaps matching TRBD1 (5 bases). Trimming removed 1 base at V and 6 bases at J, with 16 bases between. The CDR3 runs 17 residues. CDR1 LGHNA and CDR2 YSLEER come from the germline V gene. The CDR3 loop is CASSQATGGTSNSPLHF. For the CDR3, the DNA is TGCGCCAGCAGCCAAGCGACCGGAGGGACGTCTAATTCACCCCTCCACTTT.

This clonotype was seen at least ten times. The chain is built from TRBV28 and TRBJ2-1, with 7 bases aligning to TRBD1. V shed 5 bases and J 7 bases; nucleotides not matched to a gene: 14. Germline V gene sequence: CDR1 MDHEN, CDR2 SYDVKM. This CDR3 is built from 16 residues. As DNA, the CDR3 is TGTGCCAGCAGTCTGCGGACAGGAAGAAATACAAATGAGCAGTTCTTC. This codes for CASSLRTGRNTNEQFF.

V usage is TRBV7-9 and J usage is TRBJ2-3; 7 nucleotides agree with TRBD1. Trimming at V came to 4 bases and at J to 6 bases, leaving 4 bases not matched to a gene. The CDR3 length is 13 residues. CDR1 and CDR2 (germline): SEHNR, FQNEAQ (reference sequence). The CDR3: CASSSRGPDTQYF. CDR3 sequence (DNA): TGTGCCAGCAGCTCAAGGGGGCCGGATACGCAGTATTTT.

The table lists this clonotype with a few counts. The J gene is TRBJ2-1, the V gene TRBV7-3; D call uncertain. The CDR3 runs 14 residues. CDR1 is SGHTA, CDR2 FQGTGA, per germline. The germline V and J ends were trimmed by 1 base and 8 bases, with 12 bases remaining between them. The CDR3 DNA reads TGTGCCAGCAGCTTAAGTAGAGAGTCGGATGAGCAGTTCTTC. As protein: CASSLSRESDEQFF.

This clonotype was seen a few times. This chain uses TRBV20-1 with TRBJ2-7; no definite D call. This CDR3 has 10 residues. V lost 7 bases to trimming and J lost 5 bases, with 9 bases between them. Germline V gene lookup returns CDR1 DFQATT and CDR2 SNEGSKA (reference sequence). Written as DNA, the CDR3 is TGCAGTGTGGCAGGCCACGAGCAGTACTTC. This gives the protein CSVAGHEQYF.

In this sample, this clonotype turned up a few times. The J gene is TRBJ2-1, the V gene TRBV7-6; tentative D call: TRBD2 (6 bases). In germline, CDR1 is SGHVS, CDR2 FNYEAQ. This CDR3 is 16 amino acids long. Between the trimmed V and J ends, which lost 5 bases and 3 bases, there was a span of 17 bases. The CDR3 DNA reads TGTGCCAGCAGCGCCGACGTGCGGGGAGTCTACAATGAGCAGTTCTTC. Protein product: CASSADVRGVYNEQFF. The whole variable domain, remainder taken from reference TRBV7-6 and TRBJ2-1, is GAGVSQSPRYKVTKRGQDVALRCDPISGHVSLYWYRQALGQGPEFLTYFNYEAQQDKSGLPNDRFSAERPEGSISTLTIQRTEQRDSAMYRCASSADVRGVYNEQFFGPGTRLTVL.

This clonotype was seen at least ten times. The genes are TRBV6-5 and TRBJ2-7; 8 bases map to TRBD2. Germline-derived CDR1 and CDR2 are MNHEY and SVGAGI. V was clipped by 0 bases and J by 4 bases; unmatched bases: 5. The length of the CDR3 is 15 residues. The DNA of the CDR3 is TGTGCCAGCAGTTACTCGACGCGGGAGGCGTACGAGCAGTACTTC. Translation gives CASSYSTREAYEQYF.

In its sample, this clonotype was seen a few times. V is TRBV7-9 and J is TRBJ1-1; D remains unclear. Germline CDR1 is SEHNR and CDR2 is FQNEAQ (reference sequence). Trimming left V 1 base short and J 4 bases short, with 7 bases between. The CDR3 is 13 amino acids. The CDR3 DNA is TGTGCCAGCAGCTTAGAATCGGGCACTGAAGCTTTCTTT. The encoded protein is CASSLESGTEAFF.

This clonotype was observed at least ten times. This sequence joins TRBV28 and TRBJ1-1; 9 bases align to TRBD1. CDR3 size: 19 residues. Germline CDR1 is MDHEN and CDR2 is SYDVKM. V lost 3 bases to trimming and J lost 1 base; unmatched junction nucleotides: 15. The CDR3 coding sequence is TGTGCCAGCAGTTTCCTTCCAACACAGGGGGCGGAAGGGAACACTGAAGCTTTCTTT. Translation: CASSFLPTQGAEGNTEAFF.

This clonotype was counted a few times. The chain joins TRBV20-1 to TRBJ2-7; possible D gene TRBD1, 7 bases. The germline V gene has CDR1 DFQATT and CDR2 SNEGSKA (reference sequence). Trimming shortened V by 1 base and J by 3 bases, and 10 bases separated the two germline ends. The CDR3 runs to 13 residues. The CDR3 DNA reads TGCAGTGCTAGAGTCAGGGGGGTCTACGAGCAGTACTTC. This codes for CSARVRGVYEQYF.